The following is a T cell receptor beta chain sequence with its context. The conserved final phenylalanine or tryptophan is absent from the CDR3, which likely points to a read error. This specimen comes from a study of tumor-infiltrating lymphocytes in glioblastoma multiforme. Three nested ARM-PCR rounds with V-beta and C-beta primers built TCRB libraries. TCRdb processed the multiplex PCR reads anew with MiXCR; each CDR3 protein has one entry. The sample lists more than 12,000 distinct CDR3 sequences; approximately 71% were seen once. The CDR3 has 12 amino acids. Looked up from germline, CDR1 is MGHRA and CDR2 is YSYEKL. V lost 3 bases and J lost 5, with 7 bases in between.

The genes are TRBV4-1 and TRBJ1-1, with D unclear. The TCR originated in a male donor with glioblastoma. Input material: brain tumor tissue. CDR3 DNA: TGCGCCAGCAGCCAGATTTCGACTGAAGCTTTCTTA. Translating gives CASSQISTEAFL.